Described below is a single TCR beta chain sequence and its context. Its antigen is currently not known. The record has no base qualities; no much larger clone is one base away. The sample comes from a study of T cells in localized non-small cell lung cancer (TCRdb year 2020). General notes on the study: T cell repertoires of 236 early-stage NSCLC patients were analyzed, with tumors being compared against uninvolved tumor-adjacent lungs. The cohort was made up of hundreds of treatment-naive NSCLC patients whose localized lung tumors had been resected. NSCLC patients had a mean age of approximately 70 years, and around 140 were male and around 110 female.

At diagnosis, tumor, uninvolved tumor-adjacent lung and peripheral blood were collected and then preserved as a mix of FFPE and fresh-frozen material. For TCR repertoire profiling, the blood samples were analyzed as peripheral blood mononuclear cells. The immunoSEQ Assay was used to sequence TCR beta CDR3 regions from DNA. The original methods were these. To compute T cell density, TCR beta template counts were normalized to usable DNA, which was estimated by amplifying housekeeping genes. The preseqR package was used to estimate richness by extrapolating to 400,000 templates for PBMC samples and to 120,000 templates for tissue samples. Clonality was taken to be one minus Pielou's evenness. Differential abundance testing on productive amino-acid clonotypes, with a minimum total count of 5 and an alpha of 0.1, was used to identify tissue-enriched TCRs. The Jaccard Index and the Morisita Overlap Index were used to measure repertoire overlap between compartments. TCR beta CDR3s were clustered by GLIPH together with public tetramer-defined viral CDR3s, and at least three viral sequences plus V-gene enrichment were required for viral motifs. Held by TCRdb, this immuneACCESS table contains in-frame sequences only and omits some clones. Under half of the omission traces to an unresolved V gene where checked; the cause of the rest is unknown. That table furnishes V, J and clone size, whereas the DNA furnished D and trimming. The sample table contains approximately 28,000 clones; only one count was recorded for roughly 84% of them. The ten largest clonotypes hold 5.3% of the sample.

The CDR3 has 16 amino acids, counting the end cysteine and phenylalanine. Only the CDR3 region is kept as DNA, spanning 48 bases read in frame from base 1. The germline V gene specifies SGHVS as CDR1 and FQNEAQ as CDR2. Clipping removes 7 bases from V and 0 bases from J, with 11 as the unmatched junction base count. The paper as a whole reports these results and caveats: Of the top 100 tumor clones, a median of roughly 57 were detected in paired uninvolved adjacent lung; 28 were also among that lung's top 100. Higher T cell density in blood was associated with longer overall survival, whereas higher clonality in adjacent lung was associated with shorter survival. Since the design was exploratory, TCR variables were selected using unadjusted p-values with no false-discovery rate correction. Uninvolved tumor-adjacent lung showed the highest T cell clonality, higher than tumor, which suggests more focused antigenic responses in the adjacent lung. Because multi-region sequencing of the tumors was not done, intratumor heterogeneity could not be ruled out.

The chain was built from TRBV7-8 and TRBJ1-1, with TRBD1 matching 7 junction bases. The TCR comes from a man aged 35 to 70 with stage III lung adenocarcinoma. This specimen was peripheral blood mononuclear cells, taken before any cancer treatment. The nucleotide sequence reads TGTGCCAGCACCCCACGGAGGGGGCAGATGAACACTGAAGCTTTCTTT. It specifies CASTPRRGQMNTEAFF.